A selection of T cell receptor beta chains follows, all from one sample in a study of blood T cells in healthy people across ages. TCRdb reprocessed the 5' RACE reads with MiXCR, giving one entry per CDR3 protein. The sample shows more than 650,000 distinct CDR3 sequences, approximately 21% of them seen only once. Sequenced material: blood. The receptors stem from a man aged 65-85 years in good health. Both conserved end residues are part of each CDR3. A D gene is named only where the DNA matches it firmly. Where a row states a size, it is once, few, many or the class of an expanded clone; other rows omit it.

clone size,V gene,D gene,CDR3 length,J gene,CDR3 DNA,CDR3 protein
few,TRBV12-3/TRBV12-4,-,16,TRBJ1-1,TGTGCCAGCAGTCCGGGACGCTCCGAGGTGGCGACTGAAGCTTTCTTT,CASSPGRSEVATEAFF
-,TRBV6-5,-,14,TRBJ2-1,TGTGCCAGCAGTCCACGTACGGTCGACAATGAGCAGTTCTTC,CASSPRTVDNEQFF
-,TRBV7-6,-,14,TRBJ2-1,TGTGCCAGCAGCTCCTTAACGTCCTACAATGAGCAGTTCTTC,CASSSLTSYNEQFF
-,TRBV30,-,15,TRBJ1-4,TGTGCCTGGAGTGTCCCGGGCTCGACAGGCGAAAAACTGTTTTTT,CAWSVPGSTGEKLFF
few,TRBV20-1,-,14,TRBJ2-2,TGCAGTGCCTCGCCGGGGCCTAACACCGGGGAGCTGTTTTTT,CSASPGPNTGELFF
-,TRBV6-2/TRBV6-3,-,14,TRBJ1-2,TGTGCCAGCAGGCGGACAGAATCGAACTATGGCTACACCTTC,CASRRTESNYGYTF
-,TRBV20-1,-,13,TRBJ2-7,TGCAGTGCTACCTTGGGACGGCTCTACGAGCAGTACTTC,CSATLGRLYEQYF
few,TRBV29-1,-,12,TRBJ2-3,TGCAGCGTTTTCGTCCAGGGAGATACGCAGTATTTT,CSVFVQGDTQYF
-,TRBV3-1,TRBD2,15,TRBJ2-1,TGTGCCAGCTACCGATCGGGGGGGCAAGGAAATGAGCAGTTCTTC,CASYRSGGQGNEQFF
-,TRBV5-1,-,15,TRBJ2-1,TGCGCCAGCAGCTTGGCAGATTCCTCCTACAATGAGCAGTTCTTC,CASSLADSSYNEQFF
few,TRBV7-8,-,13,TRBJ2-3,TGTGCCAGCAGCTTAGTGGGGCGGAATACGCAGTATTTT,CASSLVGRNTQYF
-,TRBV6-2/TRBV6-3,TRBD2,15,TRBJ2-5,TGTGCCAGCAGACCTAGCGGGACCCAACAAGAGACCCAGTACTTC,CASRPSGTQQETQYF
-,TRBV20-1,-,13,TRBJ2-5,TGCAGTGCTAGAGGGGGCCACCAAGAGACCCAGTACTTC,CSARGGHQETQYF
-,TRBV7-2,TRBD2,19,TRBJ2-1,TGTGCCAGCAGCTTCACTATCGGGACTAGCGGTATATCGCACAATGAGCACTTCTTC,CASSFTIGTSGISHNEHFF
-,TRBV7-2,-,18,TRBJ1-5,TGTGCCAGCAGCTCAATAGTGGGAGGGACGTATAGCAATCAGCCCCAGCATTTT,CASSSIVGGTYSNQPQHF
-,TRBV7-9,-,14,TRBJ1-2,TGTGCCAGCAGCTTAGGTGGGACGGGCTATGGCTACACCTTC,CASSLGGTGYGYTF
-,TRBV29-1,-,12,TRBJ1-5,TGCAGCGTTGGGACCCGCAATCAGCCCCAGCATTTT,CSVGTRNQPQHF
-,TRBV20-1,-,12,TRBJ1-2,TGCAGTGCTAGCCGTCCCCCTTATGGCTACACCTTC,CSASRPPYGYTF
-,TRBV3-1,TRBD1,14,TRBJ1-1,TGTGCCAGCAGCATACGCGGACAGGGGACTGAAGCTTTCTTT,CASSIRGQGTEAFF
-,TRBV12-3/TRBV12-4,-,14,TRBJ1-2,TGTGCCAGCAGTTTAGCGCAGGCGGCGTATGGCTACACCTTC,CASSLAQAAYGYTF
many,TRBV7-9,-,14,TRBJ1-3,TGTGTCAGCAGCCTTATGACAGTCGGCAACACCATATATTTT,CVSSLMTVGNTIYF
many,TRBV5-1,-,15,TRBJ1-2,TGCGCCAGCAGCTCCCGGGACTCTGAAAACTATGGCTACACCTTC,CASSSRDSENYGYTF
few,TRBV7-8,TRBD2,17,TRBJ2-5,TGTGCCAGCAGCGAGATGGGTAGCGGGGGGCTACGGGAGACCCAGTACTTC,CASSEMGSGGLRETQYF
once,TRBV4-3,-,14,TRBJ1-1,TGCGCCAGCAGCCAAGTCACAGCACACGCTGAAGCTTTCTTT,CASSQVTAHAEAFF
-,TRBV6-5,-,13,TRBJ2-5,TGTGCCAGCAGGAGATCCTCGCAAGAGACCCAGTACTTC,CASRRSSQETQYF
-,TRBV10-3,TRBD1,13,TRBJ1-1,TGTGCCATCGGGGACAGGGAGAACACTGAAGCTTTCTTT,CAIGDRENTEAFF
-,TRBV14,-,19,TRBJ2-1,TGTGCCAGCAGCCAAGGGAGGGGACAGGGTTATAGCGGGAGTAATGAGCAGTTCTTC,CASSQGRGQGYSGSNEQFF
many,TRBV7-4,TRBD2,13,TRBJ2-1,TGTGCCAGCAGCCCGGGACTAGCTGTTGAGCAGTTCTTC,CASSPGLAVEQFF
-,TRBV28,TRBD1,14,TRBJ1-1,TGTGCCAGCAGTGACAGGGGAGTTGGCACTGAAGCTTTCTTT,CASSDRGVGTEAFF
few,TRBV20-1,-,14,TRBJ1-2,TGCAGTGCTAGAGATCGCTGGACGGAACATGGCTACACCTTC,CSARDRWTEHGYTF
-,TRBV24-1,TRBD1,16,TRBJ1-6,TGTGCCACCAGTGATTTTGTGACAGGGTGTAATTCACCCCTCCACTTT,CATSDFVTGCNSPLHF
-,TRBV24-1,TRBD1,13,TRBJ2-7,TGTGCCATCAGTGATTGGACAGGGGACGAGCAGTACTTC,CAISDWTGDEQYF
few,TRBV15,-,13,TRBJ1-1,TGTGCCACCAGCATCAGGGCGAACACTGAAGCTTTCTTT,CATSIRANTEAFF
few,TRBV18,-,13,TRBJ1-1,TGTGCCAGCTCAGGACAGCAGGACACTGAAGCTTTCTTT,CASSGQQDTEAFF
-,TRBV7-6,TRBD2,15,TRBJ2-5,TGTGCCAGCAGCTTAGCGGGGGGGACCCAAGAGACCCAGTACTTC,CASSLAGGTQETQYF
-,TRBV25-1,-,12,TRBJ2-5,TGTGCCAGCGGATGGGTAGGGGAGACCCAGTACTTC,CASGWVGETQYF
few,TRBV24-1,TRBD2,17,TRBJ2-1,TGTGCCACCAGTGAGGCCCCGGGACTAGCGGAGGTCGGTGAGCAGTTCTTC,CATSEAPGLAEVGEQFF
-,TRBV7-3,TRBD1,16,TRBJ2-3,TGTGCCAGCAGCACTCCCGGGACAGGGTTAATGGATACGCAGTATTTT,CASSTPGTGLMDTQYF